Following are 20 T cell receptor beta chains from one sample sequenced in a study of T cell changes during pregnancy in multiple sclerosis. Assay used: immunoSEQ multiplex PCR; TCRdb lists only in-frame clones, some missing. The data show some 60,000 clones, approximately 92% seen once. The sequencing here drew on peripheral blood, taken in the first trimester of pregnancy. These receptors all stem from a female donor with multiple sclerosis, enrolled in a pregnancy study.

This chain links TRBV7-9 with TRBJ2-1, with 9 positions matching TRBD2. With 5 bases clipped from V and 7 bases from J, the junction kept 6 bases outside the gene matches. Germline V gives CDR1 SEHNR, CDR2 FQNEAQ (reference sequence). CDR3 length equals 14 residues. The CDR3 is CASSISGGTNEQFF. DNA of the CDR3: TGTGCCAGCAGCATTAGCGGGGGAACGAATGAGCAGTTCTTC.

This clone was recorded once. The rearrangement joins TRBV6-5 to TRBJ1-1; D is unresolved. The germline V gene has CDR1 MNHEY and CDR2 SVGAGI. V gave up 2 bases and J gave up 4 bases, with 8 bases separating them. The CDR3 covers 13 residues. CDR3 in amino acids: CASSYDGLTEAFF. The CDR3 DNA follows: TGTGCCAGCAGTTACGACGGACTCACTGAAGCTTTCTTT.

J is TRBJ2-3 and V is TRBV5-1, with a tentative D call TRBD2 (7 bases). Germline-derived CDR1 and CDR2 are SGHRS and YFSETQ. With 1 base removed from V and 0 bases from J, the gap between germline ends came to 15 bases. This CDR3 contains 17 residues. The CDR3 coding sequence is TGCGCCAGCAGCTTGTCGGGGGGCGGGGTGAGCACAGATACGCAGTATTTT. It specifies CASSLSGGGVSTDTQYF.

The chain recombines TRBV2 with TRBJ1-4, with TRBD1 as a possible D gene (5 bases). V was shortened by 4 bases and J by 5 bases, with 8 bases between the two germline ends. The CDR3 length is 13 residues. Germline V CDR1 and CDR2: SNHLY, FYNNEI. CDR3 nucleotide sequence: TGTGCCAGCAGTGGCCAGGGAAATGAAAAACTGTTTTTT. This translates into CASSGQGNEKLFF.

This clone came up once. As DNA, the CDR3 is TGTGCCAGCACATCCGGAACAGGTGAACAAGAGACCCAGTACTTC. It encodes CASTSGTGEQETQYF. The rearrangement joins TRBV7-7 to TRBJ2-5; D is perhaps TRBD1 (5 bases). Germline loops: CDR1 SSHAT, CDR2 FNYEAQ (reference sequence). The CDR3 length is 15 residues. Between the trimmed V and J ends, which lost 7 bases and 2 bases, there was a span of 17 bases.

The chain uses TRBV2 and TRBJ1-2; tentative D call: TRBD1 (5 bases). V dropped 6 bases and J dropped 4 bases, with 12 bases sitting between them. Germline loops: CDR1 SNHLY, CDR2 FYNNEI. The CDR3 extends over 13 amino acids. The CDR3 loop is CASSVDTPYGYTF. In DNA form, the CDR3 reads TGTGCCAGCAGCGTGGACACCCCCTATGGCTACACCTTC.

V gene TRBV29-1 combines with J gene TRBJ1-2; D gene unclear. This CDR3 is 12 amino acids long. V lost 2 bases to trimming and J lost 4 bases, with 8 bases between them. The germline V gene encodes CDR1 SQVTM and CDR2 ANQGSEA. Here the CDR3 DNA reads TGCAGCGTTGAAATGTATTCCTATGGCTACACCTTC. This sequence encodes CSVEMYSYGYTF.

J is TRBJ2-2 and V is TRBV13; D is unclear. Trimming left V 1 base short and J 6 bases short, with 15 bases between. Germline values: CDR1 PRHDT, CDR2 FYEKMQ (reference sequence). The CDR3 is 16 residues long. The CDR3 nucleotides are TGTGCCAGCAGCTTAGTGTCCGGGTATCATGCCGGGGAGCTGTTTTTT. It is translated as CASSLVSGYHAGELFF.

The J gene is TRBJ2-1, the V gene TRBV21-1; the table calls TRBD2, which could not be checked here. TRBV21-1 is a pseudogene segment. This CDR3 contains 14 residues. CDR3 in amino acids: CASNYGGAVNEQFF. The CDR3 region has the DNA TGTGCCAGCAACTACGGGGGGGCCGTAAATGAGCAGTTCTTC.

The V and J genes are TRBV5-1 and TRBJ2-1; perhaps TRBD2 as D (6 bases). The CDR3 spans 15 residues. Between the trimmed V and J ends, which lost 3 bases and 7 bases, there was a span of 17 bases. Germline V gene data show CDR1 as SGHRS and CDR2 as YFSETQ. In nucleotides, the CDR3 is TGCGCCAGCAGCTCCCCCTCTGGTGGGGGGAATGAGCAGTTCTTC. This codes for CASSSPSGGGNEQFF. Drawing the rest from reference TRBV5-1 and TRBJ2-1, the complete variable domain is KAGVTQTPRYLIKTRGQQVTLSCSPISGHRSVSWYQQTPGQGLQFLFEYFSETQRNKGNFPGRFSGRQFSNSRSEMNVSTLELGDSALYLCASSSPSGGGNEQFFGPGTRLTVL.

The chain links TRBV7-3 to TRBJ2-1, with 8 bases aligning to TRBD2. V lost 2 bases, J lost 7 bases, and 10 bases stayed unmatched. The germline gives CDR1 SGHTA, CDR2 FQGTGA. This CDR3 contains 16 residues. In DNA, the CDR3 is TGTGCCAGCAGCTTACATACGGGGGGGCCTCGGAATGAGCAGTTCTTC. It translates to CASSLHTGGPRNEQFF.

This chain links TRBV9 with TRBJ1-3, with D hard to call. The V gene lost 0 bases and the J gene lost 4 bases, with 11 bases spanning the gap. CDR1 is SGDLS, CDR2 YYNGEE, per germline. This CDR3 contains 15 residues. The CDR3: CASSVADLFGNTIYF. CDR3 bases: TGTGCCAGCAGCGTAGCAGACTTATTCGGAAACACCATATATTTT.

This chain joins TRBV11-2 and TRBJ1-2, with D maybe TRBD1 (5 bases). Germline CDR1 reads SGHAT; CDR2 reads FQNNGV. CDR3 length equals 12 residues. Trimming removed 5 bases at V and 8 bases at J, with 12 bases between. CDR3 sequence: CASSRQGRGYTF. The CDR3 nucleotides read TGTGCCAGCAGCCGCCAGGGTAGGGGCTACACCTTC.

The chain uses TRBV2 and TRBJ2-3; possibly TRBD2 for D (7 bases). Germline-derived CDR1 and CDR2 are SNHLY and FYNNEI. The CDR3 runs to 15 residues. V shed 2 bases and J shed 1 base, with 10 bases lying between them. CDR3 residues: CASSEIGGGTDTQYF. The CDR3 bases are TGTGCCAGCAGTGAAATAGGGGGGGGCACAGATACGCAGTATTTT. Using reference TRBV2 and TRBJ2-3 for the parts outside the CDR3, the full variable domain is EPEVTQTPSHQVTQMGQEVILRCVPISNHLYFYWYRQILGQKVEFLVSFYNNEISEKSEIFDDQFSVERPDGSNFTLKIRSTKLEDSAMYFCASSEIGGGTDTQYFGPGTRLTVL.

The CDR3 nucleotides read TGTGCCAGTAGTATCACGCGAGAGCCCGGTACACCCCTCCACTTT. Residues: CASSITREPGTPLHF. This sequence joins TRBV19 and TRBJ1-6; D is ambiguous. V was trimmed by 3 bases and J by 11 bases, leaving 17 bases between them. There are 15 residues in the CDR3. Germline V gene data show CDR1 as LNHDA and CDR2 as SQIVND (reference sequence).

This clone was found once. The chain uses TRBV7-3 and TRBJ1-1; D is unresolved. Trimming left V 4 bases short and J 1 base short, with 7 bases between. The CDR3 runs 13 residues. Germline V CDR1 and CDR2: SGHTA, FQGTGA. The DNA for the CDR3 is TGTGCCAGCAGCTCCTCAGGGAACACTGAAGCTTTCTTT. Translated: CASSSSGNTEAFF.

The genes are TRBV7-2 and TRBJ1-2, with D maybe TRBD1 (5 bases). The length of the CDR3 is 12 residues. Deletions cut 2 bases from V and 8 bases from J, with 9 bases between. Germline-derived CDR1 and CDR2 are SGHTA and FQGNSA. The CDR3, as DNA: TGTGCCAGCAGCTTAACGGGGGAAGGCTACACCTTC. Translated, it gives CASSLTGEGYTF.

The chain is built from TRBV7-3 and TRBJ2-5; D gene ambiguous. V shed 5 bases and J shed 4 bases, with 17 bases lying between them. Germline lookup yields CDR1 SGHTA and CDR2 FQGTGA. The CDR3 runs 15 residues. CDR3 sequence: CASSTSGLVSETQYF. CDR3 nucleotides: TGTGCCAGCAGCACGAGTGGTTTAGTTTCAGAGACCCAGTACTTC.

This chain links TRBV29-1 with TRBJ1-2; TRBD1 agrees at 7 bases. This CDR3 region has 12 residues. The germline V gene encodes CDR1 SQVTM and CDR2 ANQGSEA. V was pared by 2 bases and J by 6 bases, with 3 bases of the junction left unmatched. The CDR3: CSVEKGADGYTF. The CDR3 DNA reads as TGCAGCGTTGAAAAGGGGGCCGATGGCTACACCTTC.

V is TRBV25-1 and J is TRBJ1-2; D ambiguous. The CDR3 length is 14 residues. Per germline, CDR1 MGHDK and CDR2 SYGVNS. Trimming took off 1 base at V and 8 bases at J, with 14 bases between the two ends. The CDR3 DNA follows: TGTGCCAGCAGTGAATTGGGCAGGTACCTCGGCTACACCTTC. Amino acid sequence: CASSELGRYLGYTF.